This T cell receptor (beta chain) was retrieved from a study of blood T cell repertoires in COVID-19. The assay was immunoSEQ multiplex PCR, and TCRdb's table has in-frame clones only and misses some. The table records about 35,000 clones, around 73% of them present only once. From germline, CDR1 is GTSNPN and CDR2 SVGIG (reference sequence). V shed 5 bases and J shed 3 bases, with 8 bases lying between them. This CDR3 comprises 11 residues. Material: peripheral blood. The sequence was collected from a man at least 80 years old with acute or convalescent COVID-19. V and J are TRBV30 and TRBJ2-7; D unresolved. The CDR3 DNA is TGTGCCTGGGACACCAACTACGAGCAGTACTTC. Translating gives CAWDTNYEQYF.